These 17 T cell receptor beta chains originate from one sample sequenced in a study of CXCR3-negative and CXCR3-positive naive CD8 T cells. Study findings and constraints: Greater hydrophobicity was found in TRB CDR3s of CXCR3-positive naive cells than of CXCR3-negative naive cells.

These receptors have no identified antigens. Carrying UMI labels, the TRB cDNA libraries were prepared through 5' RACE. Each CDR3 protein gets one entry in TCRdb, which reprocessed the 5' RACE reads and gives no DNA. Across some 120,000 distinct CDR3 sequences, the top ten clones capture 0.59% of the sample. Sequenced material: naive CXCR3+ CD8+ T cells from blood. The sample's subset: CD45RO-CCR7+CD27+CD95- naive CD8+ T cells expressing CXCR3 (TNR3+). These receptors were obtained from a human donor in good health. Some clones in this sample may be carry-over from other donors' samples.

The V gene is TRBV7-9, the J gene TRBJ2-5; TCRdb calls TRBD2, which cannot be checked without DNA. Germline V gene data show CDR1 as SEHNR and CDR2 as FQNEAQ (reference sequence). This CDR3 contains 16 residues. Here the CDR3 reads CASSPTSGRAWETQYF.

The V call is TRBV19, the J call TRBJ1-1. CDR3 length: 12 residues. CDR1 and CDR2 from the germline V gene are LNHDA and SQIVND (reference sequence). This CDR3 reads CASSGWAVEAFF.

The chain has TRBV5-6 and TRBJ2-4. CDR1 is SGHDT and CDR2 is YYEEEE in the germline V gene. The CDR3 totals 14 residues. The CDR3 region is CASSLELAKNIQYF.

J is TRBJ1-2 and V is TRBV7-9; the TCRdb D gene call, TRBD1, has no DNA to confirm it. Germline CDR1 reads SEHNR; CDR2 reads FQNEAQ (reference sequence). The CDR3 sequence is 14 residues long. This chain's CDR3 is CASSSPGTGKSYTF.

V and J are TRBV6-5 and TRBJ2-7; the TRBD1 assignment by TCRdb is unverifiable without DNA. CDR1 and CDR2 (germline): MNHEY, SVGAGI. This CDR3 comprises 14 residues. This chain's CDR3 is CASSYSRDIYEQYF.

The J gene is TRBJ2-1, the V gene TRBV7-6; checking the TCRdb D call of TRBD2 is not possible without DNA. This CDR3 has 13 residues. Germline V gene data show CDR1 as SGHVS and CDR2 as FNYEAQ. The CDR3 spells CASSLEMAGEQFF.

The chain is built from TRBV7-9 and TRBJ2-2; TCRdb's D gene call, TRBD1, goes unchecked for lack of DNA. The germline V gene has CDR1 SEHNR and CDR2 FQNEAQ (reference sequence). The CDR3 sequence is 21 residues long. This CDR3 reads CASSKAPGTGLRSRDTGELFF.

The rearrangement uses TRBV6-6 and TRBJ1-4. The CDR3 length is 14 residues. The germline V gene encodes CDR1 MNHNY and CDR2 SVGAGI (reference sequence). This CDR3 is CASSYPTSNEKLFF.

The chain has TRBV7-9 and TRBJ2-7; TCRdb designates TRBD1, a call that cannot be tested without DNA. Germline V gene lookup returns CDR1 SEHNR and CDR2 FQNEAQ (reference sequence). The CDR3 length is 16 residues. CDR3 sequence: CASASGPGIPDYEQYF.

This chain joins TRBV6-5 and TRBJ1-5; TCRdb lists TRBD1, though no DNA is available to test this call. The CDR3 has 15 residues. Looked up from germline, CDR1 is MNHEY and CDR2 is SVGAGI. The CDR3 sequence: CASSLGPYSNQPQHF.

The chain couples TRBV29-1 to TRBJ2-3; TCRdb's assignment of TRBD1 cannot be checked, as there is no DNA. CDR1 and CDR2 (germline): SQVTM, ANQGSEA. This CDR3 is 13 amino acids long. CDR3 in amino acids: CSDWTGGYDTQYF.

The chain uses TRBV2 and TRBJ2-5; absent DNA, TCRdb's TRBD2 call cannot be checked. This CDR3 has 16 amino acids. Germline V gene lookup returns CDR1 SNHLY and CDR2 FYNNEI. The CDR3 here is CASSDEEGGPGETQYF.

The chain recombines TRBV30 with TRBJ1-1. Germline CDR1 is GTSNPN and CDR2 is SVGIG (reference sequence). The CDR3 is 14 amino acids. The CDR3 reads CAWSVFFEGTEAFF.

V is TRBV7-2 and J is TRBJ2-7; the TCRdb call, TRBD2, lacks DNA for checking. The CDR3 has 12 residues. CDR1 SGHTA and CDR2 FQGNSA come from the germline V gene. CDR3 protein: CASTDGRDEQYF.

The genes are TRBV5-6 and TRBJ2-5; TCRdb reports TRBD2, a call that lacks DNA to check it against. Per the germline V gene, CDR1 is SGHDT and CDR2 is YYEEEE. There are 15 residues in the CDR3. CDR3 region: CASSFMTSGGSDSYF.

The J gene is TRBJ2-2, the V gene TRBV7-9; TCRdb proposes TRBD1, but this gene call is untestable without DNA. The CDR3 totals 16 residues. The germline CDR1 and CDR2 sequences are SEHNR and FQNEAQ (reference sequence). The CDR3 spells CASSPPGAGYTGELFF.

The genes are TRBV7-8 and TRBJ2-7; the TRBD2 assignment by TCRdb is unverifiable without DNA. CDR1 is SGHVS, CDR2 FQNEAQ, per germline. The CDR3 totals 12 residues. The CDR3 sequence is CASRGRTYEKYF. Supplemented by reference TRBV7-8 and TRBJ2-7, the full variable domain reads GAGVSQSPRYKVAKRGQDVALRCDPISGHVSLFWYQQALGQGPEFLTYFQNEAQLDKSGLPSDRFFAERPEGSVSTLKIQRTQQEDSAVYLCASRGRTYEKYFGPGTRLTVT.